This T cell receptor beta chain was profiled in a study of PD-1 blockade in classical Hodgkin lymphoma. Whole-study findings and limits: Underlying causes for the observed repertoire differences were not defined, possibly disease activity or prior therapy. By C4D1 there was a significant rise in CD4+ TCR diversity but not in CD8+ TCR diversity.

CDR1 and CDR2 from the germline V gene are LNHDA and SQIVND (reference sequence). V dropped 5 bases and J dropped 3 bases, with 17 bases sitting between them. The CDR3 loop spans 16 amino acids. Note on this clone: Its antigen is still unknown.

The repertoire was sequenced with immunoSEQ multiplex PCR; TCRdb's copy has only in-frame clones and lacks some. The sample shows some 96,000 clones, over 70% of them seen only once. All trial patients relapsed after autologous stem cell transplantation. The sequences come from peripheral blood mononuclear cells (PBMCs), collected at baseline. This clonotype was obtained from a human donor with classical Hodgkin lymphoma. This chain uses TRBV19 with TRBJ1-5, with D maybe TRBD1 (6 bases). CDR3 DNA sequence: TGTGCCAGTAGTCTAGGCAGGGGAGTTAACAATCAGCCCCAGCATTTT. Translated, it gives CASSLGRGVNNQPQHF.